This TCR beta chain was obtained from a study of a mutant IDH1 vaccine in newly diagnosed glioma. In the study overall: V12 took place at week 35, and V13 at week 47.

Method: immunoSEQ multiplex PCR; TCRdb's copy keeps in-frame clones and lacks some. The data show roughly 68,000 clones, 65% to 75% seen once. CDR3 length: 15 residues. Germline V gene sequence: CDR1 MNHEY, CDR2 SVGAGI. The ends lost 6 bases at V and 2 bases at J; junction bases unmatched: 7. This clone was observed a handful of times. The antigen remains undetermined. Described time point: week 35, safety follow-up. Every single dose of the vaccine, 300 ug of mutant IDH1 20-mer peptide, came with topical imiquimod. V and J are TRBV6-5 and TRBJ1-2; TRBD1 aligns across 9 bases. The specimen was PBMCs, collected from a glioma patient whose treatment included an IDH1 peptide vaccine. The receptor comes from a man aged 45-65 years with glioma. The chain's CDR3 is CASREQGARNYGYTF. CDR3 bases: TGTGCCAGCAGGGAACAGGGGGCGCGGAACTATGGCTACACCTTC.